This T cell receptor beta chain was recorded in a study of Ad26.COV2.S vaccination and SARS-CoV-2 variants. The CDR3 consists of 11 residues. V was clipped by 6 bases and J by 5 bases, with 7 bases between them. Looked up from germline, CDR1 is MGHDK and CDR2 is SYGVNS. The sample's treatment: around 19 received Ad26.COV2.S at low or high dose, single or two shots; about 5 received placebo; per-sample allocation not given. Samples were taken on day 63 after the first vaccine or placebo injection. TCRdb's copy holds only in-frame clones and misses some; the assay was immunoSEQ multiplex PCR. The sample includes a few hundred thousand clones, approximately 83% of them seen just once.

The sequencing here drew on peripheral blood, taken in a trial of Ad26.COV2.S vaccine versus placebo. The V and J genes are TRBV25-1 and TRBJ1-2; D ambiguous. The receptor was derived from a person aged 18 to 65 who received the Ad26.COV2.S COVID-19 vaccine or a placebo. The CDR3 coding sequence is TGTGCCAGCAGCCTTGGTTATGGCTACACCTTC. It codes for CASSLGYGYTF.